This TCR beta chain was documented in a study of blood T cell repertoires in COVID-19 (dated by TCRdb to the early 2020s). Notes on the research overall: Collaborator samples came from the United States, Italy and Spain and covered acute and convalescent phases of COVID-19. The material from the prospective study consisted of cDNA or gDNA derived from T cells, B-cell-depleted T cells, or PBMCs. Deeply sampled blood TCRbeta repertoires from subjects exposed to, actively infected with, or recovered from COVID-19 were included in the dataset. The repertoires were released in a freely available public database intended as a resource for research on the immune response to SARS-CoV-2. Samples were obtained from the ongoing ImmuneRACE study (first 160 participants) and from over 1,000 subjects provided by 6 global collaborators. Nearly every sample came with metadata listing a de-identified subject ID, COVID-19 status, age in years and sex. Where available, HLA class I and class II types were taken from metadata supplied by the sample provider and were not determined by assay-based typing.

Concerning this clone itself: The antigen it binds to is not known. Base qualities are not at hand, and no much larger clone is one base apart.

Samples from volunteer blood donors who had recovered from COVID-19 were contributed by a second Seattle source. Each collaborating institution followed its own protocols to collect whole blood in K2EDTA tubes. For TCRbeta analysis, collaborators shipped samples as frozen whole blood, isolated PBMCs, or DNA extracted from either of those sample types. TCRbeta CDR3 regions were amplified from genomic DNA by means of the immunoSEQ Assay, a bias-controlled multiplex PCR. Turning to the authors' computational methods: The number of nucleated cells in each sample was estimated by amplification of reference gene primers within the assay. To quantify the absolute abundance of each unique TCRbeta CDR3 rearrangement, sequence reads were collapsed and filtered. Productive Simpson clonality was computed per sample as the square root of Simpson's diversity index over productive rearrangements. This immuneACCESS table, as held by TCRdb, lists in-frame sequences with V and J called but not all clones. Of the missing ones, under half trace to an unresolved V gene in checked studies; the others have no known cause. V and J calls and clone size are copied from that table; D and trimming were computed from the DNA. The sample profile shows approximately 350,000 clones; roughly 89% of them were found once. Of the sample, 3% to 4% is held by the ten largest clones.

Overall study outcomes, separate from this receptor: The quantity of clinical and demographic metadata differed by source and by participant and was supplied without curation.

The specimen was peripheral blood. This receptor was obtained from a woman between 18 and 29 years old who had recovered from COVID-19.

The CDR3 corresponds to CASSLLRGQVSNYGYTF. The sequenced DNA: TGTGCCAGCAGCTTACTACGGGGACAGGTCTCTAACTATGGCTACACCTTC. The V and J segments used are TRBV7-2 and TRBJ1-2, with 8 central nucleotides matching TRBD1. CDR1 and CDR2 are read off the germline V gene as SGHTA and FQGNSA. The CDR3 measures 17 amino acids from cysteine to phenylalanine. The CDR3 DNA has 51 bases and is translated from base 1. At the junction V is shortened by 2 bases and J by 0 bases; bases outside the gene matches: 8.